This entry lists 3 T cell receptor beta chains sequenced from one sample in a study of neoadjuvant anti-PD-1 for oral cavity cancer. Profiling relied on immunoSEQ multiplex PCR, and the TCRdb table lists in-frame clones only, not all of them. The data contain 73,000 or so clones, approximately 84% of them singletons. Indicated time point: after neoadjuvant nivolumab, at surgical resection. The sample here was PBMCs, taken after nivolumab (anti-PD-1) treatment. All receptors derive from a person aged 35 to 85 with oral cavity squamous cell carcinoma.

CDR3 sequence: CSVEQMGYGYTF. The CDR3 DNA is TGCAGCGTTGAACAGATGGGCTATGGCTACACCTTC. The chain links TRBV29-1 to TRBJ1-2; D remains ambiguous. V lost 2 bases and J 4 bases, leaving 8 bases between the germline ends. This CDR3 comprises 12 residues. Germline CDR1 reads SQVTM; CDR2 reads ANQGSEA.

The rearrangement links TRBV6-1 to TRBJ2-7; the D call may be TRBD1 or TRBD2 (5 bases each). The ends were cut back, 1 base at V and 3 bases at J, with 16 bases in the middle. CDR3 length equals 16 residues. Looked up from germline, CDR1 is MNHNS and CDR2 is SASEGT. The DNA for the CDR3 is TGTGCCAGCAGTGAAGGGGCCGGGACGGTAGGCTACGAGCAGTACTTC. It yields the protein CASSEGAGTVGYEQYF.

The chain carries TRBV27 and TRBJ2-5; tentatively, D is TRBD1 (6 bases). V dropped 3 bases and J dropped 1 base, with 9 bases sitting between them. The germline V gene has CDR1 MNHEY and CDR2 SMNVEV (reference sequence). This CDR3 is 14 amino acids long. CDR3 bases: TGTGCCAGCAGTTTCTTCAGGGGCCAAGAGACCCAGTACTTC. Its translation: CASSFFRGQETQYF.